This TCR beta chain was retrieved from a study of OX40 agonist ivuxolimab in advanced cancers. The method was immunoSEQ multiplex PCR; TCRdb's version includes in-frame clones alone and lacks a portion of them. The data show some 14,000 clones, 64% seen once. CDR1 is SQVTM, CDR2 ANQGSEA, per germline. V trimming: 7 bases; J trimming: 1 base; junction bases outside the gene matches: 7. The CDR3 is 13 residues long. Patients were ruled out by autoimmune disease history or systemic immunosuppression. Source: CD4+ or CD8+ T cells sorted from blood, taken in a trial of the OX40 agonist ivuxolimab. The chain links TRBV29-1 to TRBJ2-7; the match to TRBD2 covers 7 bases. The source is an adult with an advanced solid tumor such as melanoma, head and neck, liver or kidney cancer. CDR3 sequence: CSAGGGESYEQYF. The DNA of the CDR3 is TGCAGCGCCGGTGGGGGGGAGTCCTACGAGCAGTACTTC.